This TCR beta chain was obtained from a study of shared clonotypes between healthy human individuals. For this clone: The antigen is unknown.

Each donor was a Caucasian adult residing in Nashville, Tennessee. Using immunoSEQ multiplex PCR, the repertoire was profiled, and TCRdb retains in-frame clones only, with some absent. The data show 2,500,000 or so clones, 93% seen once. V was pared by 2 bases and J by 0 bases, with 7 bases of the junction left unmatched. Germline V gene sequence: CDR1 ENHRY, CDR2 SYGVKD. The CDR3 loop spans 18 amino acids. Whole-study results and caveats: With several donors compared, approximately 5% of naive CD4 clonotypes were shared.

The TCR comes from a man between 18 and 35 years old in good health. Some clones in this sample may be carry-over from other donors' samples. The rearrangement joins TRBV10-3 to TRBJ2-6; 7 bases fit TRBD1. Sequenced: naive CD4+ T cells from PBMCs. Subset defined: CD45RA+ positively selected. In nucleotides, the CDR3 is TGTGCCATCAGTGAGCGAGGGGGCTCGAGCTCTGGGGCCAACGTCCTGACTTTC. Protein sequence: CAISERGGSSSGANVLTF.